This T cell receptor beta chain was observed in a study of glioma-infiltrating T cells listed by TCRdb under 2016. Study-level background: Sequencing of TCR alpha- and beta-chain repertoires was performed on glioma tissue, on non-neoplastic brain tissue, and on matched peripheral blood mononuclear cells. Each tissue-infiltrating repertoire was compared with the same patient's peripheral blood repertoire to measure divergence between tissue and blood T-cell populations. The paired cohort comprised three low-grade glioma patients, several primary glioblastoma patients and three non-glioma patients contributing non-neoplastic brain tissue.

As to this clonotype: Its antigen is still unknown. This likely comes from a read error, as the CDR3 has no conserved phenylalanine or tryptophan at its end.

Results and caveats for the whole study, not just this receptor: VJ-independent divergence between tissue and blood was below expectation in non-neoplastic patients but above expectation in all gliomas, especially low-grade gliomas. Very few CDR3 sequences were shared between tissue and blood, attributed to high CDR3 diversity and limited sampling. The group comparisons were based on small numbers of patients: three non-neoplastic, three low-grade glioma and eight glioblastoma patients.

Reading the germline V gene (reference sequence) gives CDR1 MNHNY and CDR2 SVGAGI. The CDR3 is 15 amino acids long, termini counted. Only the CDR3 DNA is retained, 45 bases long and in frame from the first base. V is cut back by 6 bases and J by 3 bases, with 10 bases in the junction unmatched. TCR alpha and beta CDR3 regions were amplified with the iRepertoire nested amplicon-rescue multiplex PCR (arm-PCR) platform from RNA. The input for one-step reverse transcription and amplification was roughly 85-400 ng of either tissue mRNA or PBMC total RNA. Following bead purification, Illumina adapters were added through a secondary multiplex PCR, and the libraries were then gel-purified between 200 and 400 bp. Libraries carried internal 6-nucleotide barcodes used for demultiplexing. The libraries were sequenced on an Illumina MiSeq using 2x220 or 2x250 nucleotide paired-end reads. The study's own analysis went as follows. FLASH 1.2.11 was used to merge paired reads, and BWA-MEM then aligned the reads to the GRCh37 human genome before TRA and TRB reads were extracted. For V and J assignment, an IMGT-derived reference of cassette sequences and CDR3 motifs that included pseudogenes was used. Reads were translated in three frames, and productive CDR3s were defined by a C…FGXG motif without stop codons. A clonotype was defined as a unique combination of a V-J cassette pair and a CDR3 amino acid sequence. Reads were filtered by Hamming distance, with the threshold set by the sequence error rate of each sample in mapped regions. TCRdb trimmed public reads at Q25 via fastp, called clones via MiXCR and kept in-frame beta chains. Here each entry gathers all rows of one CDR3 protein and keeps the most common genes and DNA. These V and J calls are TCRdb output, not the study's own analysis. The sample yields approximately 120,000 distinct CDR3 sequences; less than 30% were counted once. Roughly 15% of the sample lies in the top ten.

This TCR came from a human donor with low-grade glioma or glioblastoma, undergoing nonglioma brain surgery, or in good health (not recorded which). This chain is built from TRBV6-6 and TRBJ2-7, and 8 bases in between align with TRBD2. Source material: glioma tissue, nonneoplastic brain tissue, or PBMCs (not recorded which). The sequenced DNA is TGTGCCAGCAGCCTCGGGACTAGTGGTGTCTACGAGCAGTACCTC. Its amino acids are CASSLGTSGVYEQYL.